This T cell receptor beta chain is drawn from a study of cytomegalovirus exposure and HLA in healthy donors (dated by TCRdb to about 2017). Some background on the complete study: According to an earlier analysis of 587 of the donors, some 180 million T cells yielded 90 million to 130 million unique TCR beta sequences and about 280 Gb of sequence data. Of the roughly 400 genotyped donors, about 84% fell in the genetic ancestry cluster associated with self-reported Caucasian donors. The number of typed donors differed by locus: about 620-640 for A, B, C, DRB1 and DQB1; approximately 530 for DQA1; 606 for DPA1; and around 470 for DPB1. Using immunosequencing, the study profiled T cell repertoires from some 670 subjects and related those repertoires to cytomegalovirus serostatus. A later genetic analysis took genome-wide SNP genotypes for 398 of the 666 donors and used that subset as a discovery cohort. Alongside the repertoire data, information on donor age, sex, ethnicity and CMV serostatus was compiled. To study patterns of TCR occurrence, a later analysis re-analyzed previously published TCR beta repertoires from 666 donors and added high-resolution HLA genotyping. About 300 gigabases of sequencing data and around 87 million unique TCR sequences were included in an early release covering about 700 HLA-typed donors. Among some 400 genotyped donors of the cohort, an average of roughly 240,000 unique TCR beta nucleotide sequences were sequenced per donor, about a sixth of them non-productive. The aim of the study was to test whether cataloging public T cell receptors could identify signatures of past pathogen exposure. To predict cytomegalovirus infection status, the study brought together high-throughput TCR immunosequencing, statistical association of individual TCRs with disease status, and machine learning. In an earlier analysis of 587 of the donors, high-throughput TCR beta sequencing was used to judge whether each TCR beta V gene segment behaved as functional or pseudogenic. A few DR-DQ haplotypes were treated as single units for association and clustering because of strong linkage in the cohort. Rather than using new phenotypic data, the later analysis identified candidate immune exposures from TCR beta sequences and from how often those sequences occurred across donors. Both class I and class II loci were covered by HLA typing, at four-digit resolution. A separate validation cohort of over 95 different subjects was used in addition to the 666-subject first cohort. All discovery cohort repertoires had been generated using a single sequencing platform.

The method was the immunoSEQ multiplex PCR assay. For the multiplex PCR, a mixture combining 60 forward primers for TCR Vbeta segments and 13 reverse primers for TCR Jbeta segments was used. The CDR3 region of rearranged TCR beta genes was amplified from genomic DNA by a multiplex PCR assay. The amplified TCR beta libraries were sequenced on the Illumina HiSeq System as 87-base-pair reads. As for how the authors treated the data: A later analysis tallied about 77 million unique TCR beta chains across the 666 repertoires, and around 10 million of those chains were shared by two or more donors. To remove PCR and sequencing errors, raw reads were error-corrected and collapsed into unique sequences using a nearest-neighbor algorithm that merged closely related sequences. To assign V, D and J gene segments, CDR3 sequences were aligned to IMGT reference sequences. For a sequence to be retained, a match of at least six nucleotides was required to both a V gene segment and a J gene segment. Rearrangements were classified as productive when the CDR3 lacked stop codons and remained in frame with V and J, and all other rearrangements were classified as non-productive. CDR3 was defined according to IMGT convention as the region running from the second conserved V-encoded cysteine to the conserved J-encoded phenylalanine. The earlier analysis of about 560 of the donors excluded any sequence lacking an unambiguous match to a single V gene segment. In an earlier analysis of some 590 of the donors, a V segment was called functional when productive rearrangements were above 56.7%, and segregating when the standard deviation between donors exceeded 5%. A statistical classification framework was built to diagnose cytomegalovirus status from the catalog of TCR beta chain sequences. In a later analysis, V and J genes were assigned by comparing TCR nucleotide sequences against IMGT/GENE-DB human TR gene sequences. Using the TCRdist pipeline, a later analysis assigned CDR3 sequences along with most-parsimonious VDJ recombination scenarios. In a later analysis, each TCR beta chain was defined by its CDR3 amino acid sequence together with its V-gene family, and reads lacking a unique V-gene family were excluded. To address suspected cross-contamination and a sequencing artifact, a later analysis removed approximately 600 highly shared, low-generation-probability nucleotide sequences. For each public chain, a later analysis derived a clonal expansion index from normalized ranks of inferred template counts within each repertoire. In a later analysis, generation probabilities were computed using a VDJ recombination model fitted to out-of-frame rearrangements, and the results were checked against IGoR. In a later analysis, hypergeometric tests were used to score TCR-TCR, TCR-HLA and TCR-CMV co-occurrence, with a repertoire-size bias correction applied to TCR pairs. In a later analysis, false discovery rates were estimated by permuting HLA or CMV assignments 20 times. In a later analysis, co-occurring TCRs were grouped using DBSCAN, with TCRdist sequence similarity added in when clustering inside HLA-allele-positive subsets. For co-occurrence clustering, repertoires with fewer than 30,000 or more than 120,000 public chains were excluded, along with five repertoires with anomalous nucleotide sharing. TCRdb carries this immuneACCESS record with in-frame sequences only. Its versions omit some clonotypes, under half of them owing to an unresolved V gene in the studies checked, with the rest unexplained. V and J calls plus clone size are reproduced from that table; the DNA served to infer D and trimming. The sample table on file contains tens of thousands of clones. The ten largest clones take up less than 2% of the sample.

What the work shows at the level of the full study, not this receptor alone: Because some donors lacked HLA typing at each locus, the association tests relied only on the typed subset. Several of the top co-occurrence clusters appeared to be linked to parvovirus B19, influenza, CMV and Epstein-Barr virus, according to a later analysis. In a later analysis, TCR association rates were found to vary across HLA loci, with the most associated TCRs seen for DRB1 alleles and the fewest for HLA-C alleles. A cluster of highly shared sequence variants was judged likely to be a technical artifact of the sequencing pipeline. Most TCR sequences were observed very rarely across donors, whereas some public TCRs were present in many individuals. Cytomegalovirus status was reported to be diagnosed by the classifier with high specificity and sensitivity in both the original and validation cohorts. A further reported finding was that TCR beta sequences accurately predicted the HLA-A and HLA-B alleles for most subjects in the first cohort. According to a later analysis, most CMV-associated TCR beta chains appeared to be HLA-restricted, and the HLA associations seemed to be driven largely by CMV exposure. This cohort had only TCR beta chains sequenced, and the lack of alpha or paired-chain data limited which features could be detected. In a later analysis, HLA-associated TCR beta chains showed more clonal expansion and lower generation probabilities than non-associated chains that were equally common. An earlier analysis of approximately 590 of the donors showed that most TCR beta V segments appeared in productive rearrangements either about 87% or about 30% of the time, which broadly matched IMGT annotations. When HLA alleles, especially DR and DQ, strongly co-occurred, attributing TCR associations to individual alleles was difficult. The only immune exposure information available for the cohort was CMV serostatus. A later analysis associated about 17,000 TCR beta sequences with specific HLA alleles at a false discovery rate of 0.05. Linkage disequilibrium might explain the correlated functional status among segregating V segments, but an unknown experimental factor could not be ruled out. The study listed 150 to 200 TCR beta chains as associated with cytomegalovirus. An association between a missense DCLRE1C variant and V-gene and J-gene trimming of TCR beta chains was found in a later genetic analysis and replicated in an independent cohort. Three of the identified cytomegalovirus-associated TCR beta chains were confirmed in vitro to be specific for cytomegalovirus antigens. Some 15 rarely observed V segments, including chromosome 9 orphons, were excluded from the earlier analysis of about 610 of the donors because counts were too low. Roughly uniform sequencing depth across donors was assumed in presence/absence analyses, although this assumption may not hold. A later genetic analysis reported fewer N-insertions in productive TCRs among donors in an Asian-associated ancestry cluster than the roughly 700-donor mean. According to the authors, the approach could potentially be generalized to other disease states and immunological phenotypes.

The cohort comprised around 700 healthy bone marrow donors. Cohort members were all nominally healthy when sampled, although unrecorded immune exposures were likely present. The donor was CMV seropositive and was included in the group of about 290 seropositive cohort members. A peripheral blood sample was provided by each donor, and peripheral blood mononuclear cells were used for TCR beta sequencing. The Qiagen DNeasy Blood Extraction Kit was used to extract genomic DNA from the blood cell samples. A word on this clone: Its cognate antigen has yet to be identified.

The receptor was isolated from a woman in her 40s in good health and CMV-seropositive. The specimen was PBMCs.

CDR3 region: CASSLDLAGGSTDTQYF. Here is the DNA: TGTGCCAGCAGCTTGGATCTAGCGGGAGGGAGCACAGATACGCAGTATTTT. Rearrangement joined TRBV5-6 to TRBJ2-3; the central 12 bases match TRBD2. The CDR3 runs 17 amino acids, cysteine and phenylalanine included. The only DNA kept is the CDR3, 51 bases in frame from the first base. CDR1 and CDR2, per the germline V gene, are SGHDT and YYEEEE. Compared with germline, V lacks 0 bases and J lacks 0 bases; bases without a gene match: 2.